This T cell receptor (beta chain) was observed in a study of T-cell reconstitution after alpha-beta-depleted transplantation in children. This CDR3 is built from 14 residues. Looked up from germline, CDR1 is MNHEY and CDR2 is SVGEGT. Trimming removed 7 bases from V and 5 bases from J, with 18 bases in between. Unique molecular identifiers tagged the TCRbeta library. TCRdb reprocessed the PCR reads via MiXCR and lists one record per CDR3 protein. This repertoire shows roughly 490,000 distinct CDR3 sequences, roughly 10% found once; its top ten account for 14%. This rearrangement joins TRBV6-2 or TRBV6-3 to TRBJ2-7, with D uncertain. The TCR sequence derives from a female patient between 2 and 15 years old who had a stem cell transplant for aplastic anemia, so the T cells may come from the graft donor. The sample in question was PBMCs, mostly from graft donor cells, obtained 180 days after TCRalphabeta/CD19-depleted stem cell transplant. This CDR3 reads CASKVWTIDHEQYF. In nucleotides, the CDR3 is TGTGCCAGCAAAGTTTGGACCATCGACCACGAGCAGTACTTC.